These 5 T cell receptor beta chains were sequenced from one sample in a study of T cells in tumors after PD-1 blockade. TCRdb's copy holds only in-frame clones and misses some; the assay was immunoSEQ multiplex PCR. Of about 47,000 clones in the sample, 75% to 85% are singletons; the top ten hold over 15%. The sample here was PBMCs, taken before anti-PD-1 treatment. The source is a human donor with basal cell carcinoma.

CDR3 region: CASSQTGNEQFF. The CDR3 DNA sequence: TGTGCCAGCAGTCAAACGGGCAATGAGCAGTTCTTC. The chain joins TRBV6-6 to TRBJ2-1, with D hard to call. The germline V and J ends were trimmed by 5 bases and 6 bases, with 8 bases remaining between them. Germline V lookup: CDR1 MNHNY, CDR2 SVGAGI (reference sequence). This CDR3 is 12 amino acids long.

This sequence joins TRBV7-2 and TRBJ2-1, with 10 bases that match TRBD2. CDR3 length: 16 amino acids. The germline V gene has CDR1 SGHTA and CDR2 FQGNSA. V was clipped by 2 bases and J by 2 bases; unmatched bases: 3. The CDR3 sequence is CASSLRAGGAYNEQFF. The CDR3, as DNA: TGTGCCAGCAGCTTAAGAGCGGGAGGGGCCTACAATGAGCAGTTCTTC.

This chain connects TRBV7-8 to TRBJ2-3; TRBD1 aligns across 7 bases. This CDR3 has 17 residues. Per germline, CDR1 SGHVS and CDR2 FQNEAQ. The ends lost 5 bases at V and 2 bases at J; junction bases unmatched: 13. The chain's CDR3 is CASSKSTGPLLTDTQYF. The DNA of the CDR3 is TGTGCCAGCAGCAAATCGACAGGGCCCCTACTCACAGATACGCAGTATTTT.

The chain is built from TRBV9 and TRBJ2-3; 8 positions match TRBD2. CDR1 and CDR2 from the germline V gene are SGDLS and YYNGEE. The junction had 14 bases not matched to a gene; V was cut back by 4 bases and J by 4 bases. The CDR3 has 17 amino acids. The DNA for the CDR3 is TGTGCCAGCAGCCCGTGGCGGGGGGTGCAAGTGGCAGATACGCAGTATTTT. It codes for CASSPWRGVQVADTQYF.

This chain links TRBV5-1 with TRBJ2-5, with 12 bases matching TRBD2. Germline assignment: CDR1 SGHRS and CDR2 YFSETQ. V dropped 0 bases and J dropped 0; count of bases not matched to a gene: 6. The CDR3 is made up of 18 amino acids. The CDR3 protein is CASSLGLAGVSYQETQYF. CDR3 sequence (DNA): TGCGCCAGCAGCTTGGGACTAGCGGGGGTGTCGTACCAAGAGACCCAGTACTTC. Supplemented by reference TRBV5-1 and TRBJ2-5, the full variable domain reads KAGVTQTPRYLIKTRGQQVTLSCSPISGHRSVSWYQQTPGQGLQFLFEYFSETQRNKGNFPGRFSGRQFSNSRSEMNVSTLELGDSALYLCASSLGLAGVSYQETQYFGPGTRLLVL.